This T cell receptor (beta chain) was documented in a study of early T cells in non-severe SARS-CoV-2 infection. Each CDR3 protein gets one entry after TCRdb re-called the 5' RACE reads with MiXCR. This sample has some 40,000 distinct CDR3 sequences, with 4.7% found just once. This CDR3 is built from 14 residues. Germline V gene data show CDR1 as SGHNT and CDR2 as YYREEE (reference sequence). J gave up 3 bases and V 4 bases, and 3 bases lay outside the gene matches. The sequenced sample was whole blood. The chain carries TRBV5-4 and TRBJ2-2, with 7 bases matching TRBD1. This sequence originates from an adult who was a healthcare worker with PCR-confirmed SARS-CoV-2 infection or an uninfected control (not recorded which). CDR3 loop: CASSAGQDTGELFF. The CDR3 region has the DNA TGTGCCAGCAGCGCCGGACAGGACACCGGGGAGCTGTTTTTT.